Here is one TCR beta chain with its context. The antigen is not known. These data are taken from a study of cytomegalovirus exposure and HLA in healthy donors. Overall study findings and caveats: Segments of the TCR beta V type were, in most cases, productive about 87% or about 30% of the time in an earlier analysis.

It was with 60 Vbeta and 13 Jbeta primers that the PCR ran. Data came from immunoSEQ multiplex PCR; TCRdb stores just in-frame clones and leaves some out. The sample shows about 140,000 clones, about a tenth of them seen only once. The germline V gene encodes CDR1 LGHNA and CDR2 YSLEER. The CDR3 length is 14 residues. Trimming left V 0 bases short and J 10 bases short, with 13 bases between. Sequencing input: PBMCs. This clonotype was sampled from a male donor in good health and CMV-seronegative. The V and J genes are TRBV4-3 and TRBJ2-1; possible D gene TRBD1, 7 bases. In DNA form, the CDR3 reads TGCGCCAGCAGCCAAGACAGGGGGGTTTGGGAGCAGTTCTTC. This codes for CASSQDRGVWEQFF.